A selection of T cell receptor beta chains follows, all from one sample in a study of early T cells in non-severe SARS-CoV-2 infection. TCRdb re-derived calls from the 5' RACE reads in MiXCR, one entry per CDR3 protein. The sample carries around 50,000 distinct CDR3 sequences, around 9.1% recorded once. Material: whole blood. Every receptor here comes from an adult who was a healthcare worker with PCR-confirmed SARS-CoV-2 infection or an uninfected control (not recorded which). CDR3s include the opening cysteine and the closing phenylalanine or tryptophan. D genes are given only for firm matches. Not all rows give a size; the values are once, few, many and, for expanded clones, a class.

J | size | length | V | D | DNA | CDR3
TRBJ2-1 | - | 14 | TRBV6-2/TRBV6-3 | - | TGTGCCAGCAGTCCACTCAGGGGGGGCAATGAGCAGTTCTTC | CASSPLRGGNEQFF
TRBJ2-7 | once | 14 | TRBV28 | TRBD1 | TGTGCCAGCTCTGACAGGGAGAAGCCTTACGAGCAGTACTTC | CASSDREKPYEQYF
TRBJ2-1 | many | 12 | TRBV11-3 | - | TGTGCCAGCAGCTTAGTGGGCGGGCGGCAGTTCTTC | CASSLVGGRQFF
TRBJ2-7 | many | 12 | TRBV6-1 | - | TGTGCCACCCGGAGGCCCACCGGCGAGCAGTACTTC | CATRRPTGEQYF
TRBJ1-4 | few | 12 | TRBV12-3/TRBV12-4 | - | TGTGCCAGCAGTCCAACTCGGGAAAAACTGTTTTTT | CASSPTREKLFF
TRBJ1-1 | - | 14 | TRBV7-6 | - | TGTGCCAGCAGCCTAGGGAAAGGGGGAACTGAAGCTTTCTTT | CASSLGKGGTEAFF
TRBJ2-2 | many | 12 | TRBV28 | - | TGTGCCAGCAAAGGTGGGGGGCGTGAGCTGTTTTTT | CASKGGGRELFF
TRBJ1-5 | many | 12 | TRBV7-8 | - | TGTGCCAGCAGCTTAGAGGATCAGCCCCAGCATTTT | CASSLEDQPQHF
TRBJ2-2 | few | 16 | TRBV19 | TRBD2 | TGTGCCAGTAGTATAGGTGGGAGGGCCGGAACCGGGGAGCTGTTTTTT | CASSIGGRAGTGELFF
TRBJ1-3 | many | 14 | TRBV12-3/TRBV12-4 | - | TGTGCCAGCAAAGCGATGAGCTCTGGAAACACCATATATTTT | CASKAMSSGNTIYF
TRBJ2-7 | few | 15 | TRBV5-6 | - | TGTGCCAGCAGCCGGGTGGCGGGGAGGACCCTCGAGCAGTACTTC | CASSRVAGRTLEQYF